Reported below is one T cell receptor (beta chain). The V gene lost 4 bases and the J gene lost 3 bases, with 18 bases spanning the gap. CDR3 size: 16 residues. Per germline, CDR1 GTSNPN and CDR2 SVGIG (reference sequence). Under the authors' procedure: Quantification of nucleated cells was approximated via reference gene primer amplification. Assay: immunoSEQ multiplex PCR; the TCRdb copy retains only in-frame clones and omits some. V and J calls plus clone size are reproduced from that table; the DNA served to infer D and trimming. The top ten clones hold 6.2% of a sample with roughly 150,000 clones, 70% to 90% of them seen once. This sample is part of a study of blood T cell repertoires in COVID-19.

The specimen was PBMCs or T cells enriched from blood (not recorded which). The source is a woman in her forties who had recovered from COVID-19. The chain is built from TRBV30 and TRBJ2-2; possibly TRBD1 for D (5 bases). This CDR3 is CAWTGTRAYYTGELFF. DNA for the CDR3: TGTGCCTGGACCGGAACCAGGGCCTATTACACCGGGGAGCTGTTTTTT.